This is a list of T cell receptor beta chains from one sample in a study of a mutant IDH1 vaccine in newly diagnosed glioma. Their recognized antigens are unknown. Using immunoSEQ multiplex PCR, the repertoire was profiled, and TCRdb retains in-frame clones only, with some absent. The sample lists about 55,000 clones, under 90% seen once, with about 6.3% in the top ten. Specimen: PBMCs, collected from a glioma patient whose treatment included an IDH1 peptide vaccine. These receptors all come from a man aged 35-49 years with glioma. Each CDR3 is given with its conserved first and last residue. Each record gives: J gene, clone size, D gene, V gene, CDR3 protein, CDR3 DNA. D genes are given only for firm matches. Some rows have no size entry. The others give once, few or many, or a class for an expanded clone.

J: TRBJ1-1
size: .
D: .
V: TRBV18
CDR3: CASSPPGTRGTEAFF
DNA: TGTGCCAGCTCACCACCTGGGACTCGCGGCACTGAAGCTTTCTTT

J: TRBJ1-3
size: .
D: .
V: TRBV5-6
CDR3: CASSLLQTYSGNTIYF
DNA: TGTGCCAGCAGCTTGTTACAGACGTACTCTGGAAACACCATATATTTT

J: TRBJ1-3
size: .
D: TRBD1
V: TRBV6-6
CDR3: CASNAGGTNTIYF
DNA: TGTGCCAGCAATGCAGGGGGCACGAACACCATATATTTT

J: TRBJ1-3
size: .
D: .
V: TRBV5-8
CDR3: CASSQKQSGNTIYF
DNA: TGTGCCAGCAGCCAAAAGCAATCTGGAAACACCATATATTTT

J: TRBJ2-1
size: once
D: TRBD2
V: TRBV2
CDR3: CASGEGNEQFF
DNA: TGTGCCAGCGGGGAGGGCAATGAGCAGTTCTTC

J: TRBJ1-5
size: .
D: .
V: TRBV27
CDR3: CASSPYMGDRNQPQHF
DNA: TGTGCCAGCAGTCCTTATATGGGGGATCGGAATCAGCCCCAGCATTTT

J: TRBJ1-5
size: once
D: TRBD1
V: TRBV12-5
CDR3: CASGLQGNNQPQHF
DNA: TGTGCTAGTGGCCTACAGGGGAATAATCAGCCCCAGCATTTT

J: TRBJ1-5
size: .
D: .
V: TRBV7-7
CDR3: CASSLKGRVPHF
DNA: TGTGCTAGCAGCTTAAAAGGGCGGGTCCCACATTTT

J: TRBJ2-1
size: few
D: TRBD2
V: TRBV13
CDR3: CASSAEGTSGGSNEQFF
DNA: TGTGCCAGCAGCGCCGAAGGGACTAGCGGGGGGAGCAATGAGCAGTTCTTC

J: TRBJ2-7
size: .
D: .
V: TRBV7-2
CDR3: CASRPIGTPSYEQYF
DNA: TGTGCCAGCAGACCAATCGGGACGCCCTCCTACGAGCAGTACTTC

J: TRBJ1-1
size: .
D: .
V: TRBV11-1
CDR3: CASSRGRVNTEAFF
DNA: TGTGCCAGCAGCCGAGGCAGGGTGAACACTGAAGCTTTCTTT

J: TRBJ2-1
size: .
D: .
V: TRBV7-2
CDR3: CASSLEGLTYNEQFF
DNA: TGTGCCAGCAGCTTAGAGGGACTTACATACAATGAGCAGTTCTTC

J: TRBJ1-3
size: few
D: .
V: TRBV9
CDR3: CASSVGRDGGNTIYF
DNA: TGTGCCAGCAGCGTGGGTAGGGACGGTGGAAACACCATATATTTT

J: TRBJ2-1
size: .
D: TRBD2
V: TRBV5-1
CDR3: CASSWTSGGPLGEQFF
DNA: TGCGCCAGCAGCTGGACTAGCGGGGGCCCTCTGGGTGAGCAGTTCTTC

J: TRBJ2-2
size: .
D: .
V: TRBV29-1
CDR3: CSVTAGTGELFF
DNA: TGCAGCGTCACTGCCGGGACCGGGGAGCTGTTTTTT

J: TRBJ1-4
size: few
D: .
V: TRBV7-9
CDR3: CASSLAVSGEKLFF
DNA: TGTGCCAGCAGCTTAGCGGTCAGTGGTGAAAAACTGTTTTTT

J: TRBJ2-5
size: .
D: TRBD2
V: TRBV10-1
CDR3: CASSYAGVQETQYF
DNA: TGCGCCAGCAGTTACGCGGGAGTCCAAGAGACCCAGTACTTC